These T cell receptor beta chains were read from a single sample in a study of blood T cell repertoires in COVID-19. The protocol was immunoSEQ multiplex PCR, while the TCRdb copy is restricted to in-frame clones and leaves out a portion. The repertoire holds more than 65,000 clones, with 79% as singletons. The specimen was peripheral blood. These receptor sequences come from a human donor in a cohort sampled during active COVID-19. Each CDR3 is given with its conserved first and last residue. Each record gives: CDR3 DNA, CDR3 protein, V gene, clone size, J gene, D gene. D genes are given only for firm matches. Some rows mark clone size as missing; the rest say once, few, many or name a class of expanded clone.

DNA: TGTGCCTGGGGCCCAGGGGGGAATTCACCCCTCCACTTT; CDR3: CAWGPGGNSPLHF; V: TRBV30; size: .; J: TRBJ1-6; D: TRBD1
DNA: TGCGCCAGCAGAAATCCGGGACAGGTATACGAGCAGTACTTC; CDR3: CASRNPGQVYEQYF; V: TRBV10-2; size: once; J: TRBJ2-7; D: TRBD1
DNA: TGCGCCAGCAGCCCCGGGACAGTCACCGGGGAGCTGTTTTTT; CDR3: CASSPGTVTGELFF; V: TRBV5-1; size: .; J: TRBJ2-2; D: TRBD1
DNA: TGTGCCAGCAGTGAACCATCAGGGGTTGGCGGCTATGGCTACACCTTC; CDR3: CASSEPSGVGGYGYTF; V: TRBV6-1; size: .; J: TRBJ1-2; D: .
DNA: TGTGCCAGTAAAACTCTAAGCTCTGGAAACACCATATATTTT; CDR3: CASKTLSSGNTIYF; V: TRBV19; size: .; J: TRBJ1-3; D: .
DNA: TGTGCCACCAGCAGAGATCGTGAGGGGGTACACATTCAGTACTTC; CDR3: CATSRDREGVHIQYF; V: TRBV15; size: many; J: TRBJ2-4; D: .
DNA: TGTGCCAGCAGCCAAGAATCCGGCGGGCCCAATGAGCAGTTCTTC; CDR3: CASSQESGGPNEQFF; V: TRBV3-1/TRBV3-2; size: once; J: TRBJ2-1; D: .
DNA: TGTGCCAGCAGCAAAGAGAACAGGGACGAGCAGTACTTC; CDR3: CASSKENRDEQYF; V: TRBV7-9; size: .; J: TRBJ2-7; D: .
DNA: TGTGCCAGCAGCTCGGCCGGGGGGGCTGGCAATCAGCCCCAGCATTTT; CDR3: CASSSAGGAGNQPQHF; V: TRBV7-9; size: .; J: TRBJ1-5; D: .
DNA: TGTGCCAGCAGTGCGGGACTAGCGGGTAGCTCCTACAATGAGCAGTTCTTC; CDR3: CASSAGLAGSSYNEQFF; V: TRBV27; size: few; J: TRBJ2-1; D: TRBD2
DNA: TGTGCCAGCAGTCGGACAGGGGTTGAAAAACTGTTTTTT; CDR3: CASSRTGVEKLFF; V: TRBV12-3/TRBV12-4; size: .; J: TRBJ1-4; D: TRBD1
DNA: TGTGCCAGCAGCCCTACTAGCACCAGCACAGATACGCAGTATTTT; CDR3: CASSPTSTSTDTQYF; V: TRBV3-1/TRBV3-2; size: .; J: TRBJ2-3; D: .
DNA: TGCGCCAGCAGCCTGAGGGAGGGACCGAGTTCGACTGAAGCTTTCTTT; CDR3: CASSLREGPSSTEAFF; V: TRBV5-1; size: .; J: TRBJ1-1; D: .
DNA: TGTGCCAGCAGCCCCAGGGACAATCAGCCCCAGCATTTT; CDR3: CASSPRDNQPQHF; V: TRBV6-4; size: once; J: TRBJ1-5; D: .
DNA: TGCGCCAGCAGCCCGGGACTAGCGGCCTACGAGCAGTACTTC; CDR3: CASSPGLAAYEQYF; V: TRBV5-1; size: few; J: TRBJ2-7; D: TRBD2
DNA: TGTGCCAGCAGCGCCCAGGGAACAGATACGCAGTATTTT; CDR3: CASSAQGTDTQYF; V: TRBV7-6; size: few; J: TRBJ2-3; D: .
DNA: TGTGCCAGCAGTGAAGGACTAGCGGCCAACACCGGGGAGCTGTTTTTT; CDR3: CASSEGLAANTGELFF; V: TRBV2; size: .; J: TRBJ2-2; D: TRBD2
DNA: TGTGCCAGTAGTATAGTAAGGGGGAGCACAGATACGCAGTATTTT; CDR3: CASSIVRGSTDTQYF; V: TRBV19; size: .; J: TRBJ2-3; D: .
DNA: TGTGCCAGCAGCCTAACGACAGGGGGAAATAGCGAGCAGTACTTC; CDR3: CASSLTTGGNSEQYF; V: TRBV14; size: .; J: TRBJ2-7; D: TRBD1
DNA: TGCGCCAGCAGCTTGGCCGCAGGAATGAACACTGAAGCTTTCTTT; CDR3: CASSLAAGMNTEAFF; V: TRBV5-1; size: .; J: TRBJ1-1; D: .
DNA: TGCGCCAGCAGCTTGGCAGGTGAGGGACAGGCGGACAATGAGCAGTTCTTC; CDR3: CASSLAGEGQADNEQFF; V: TRBV5-1; size: .; J: TRBJ2-1; D: TRBD1
DNA: TGTGCCAGCACTCAGGGACTAGCGACGGATGAGCAGTTCTTC; CDR3: CASTQGLATDEQFF; V: TRBV27; size: .; J: TRBJ2-1; D: TRBD2
DNA: TGCGCCAGCAGCCGAGCGGGACAGGAGTACTATGGCTACACCTTC; CDR3: CASSRAGQEYYGYTF; V: TRBV5-1; size: once; J: TRBJ1-2; D: TRBD1
DNA: TGTGCCAGCAGTGAAGGGGACAGGGCAAATGAAAAACTGTTTTTT; CDR3: CASSEGDRANEKLFF; V: TRBV6-1; size: .; J: TRBJ1-4; D: TRBD1
DNA: TGCAGCGTTGAAGATCCGGCTAGGTGGAACACTGAAGCTTTCTTT; CDR3: CSVEDPARWNTEAFF; V: TRBV29-1; size: .; J: TRBJ1-1; D: .
DNA: TGCGCCAGCAGCTTGGCCGGGTCCTACTCTGGAAACACCATATATTTT; CDR3: CASSLAGSYSGNTIYF; V: TRBV5-1; size: .; J: TRBJ1-3; D: .
DNA: TGTGCCAGCAGCGCAGGGTTCGACACTGAAGCTTTCTTT; CDR3: CASSAGFDTEAFF; V: TRBV6-5; size: .; J: TRBJ1-1; D: .
DNA: TGTGCCAGCAGCTTCCGACAGGGGGGAAATGAAAAACTGTTTTTT; CDR3: CASSFRQGGNEKLFF; V: TRBV14; size: .; J: TRBJ1-4; D: TRBD1
DNA: TGTGCCAGCAGTGAACGGACATCTAGCAATCAGCCCCAGCATTTT; CDR3: CASSERTSSNQPQHF; V: TRBV2; size: .; J: TRBJ1-5; D: .
DNA: TGTGCCAGCAGCTTTTCGGGTACTCAAGAGACCCAGTACTTC; CDR3: CASSFSGTQETQYF; V: TRBV7-9; size: .; J: TRBJ2-5; D: .
DNA: TGCGCCAGCCGCGTACAGGGGTCATCCTACGAGCAGTACTTC; CDR3: CASRVQGSSYEQYF; V: TRBV5-1; size: .; J: TRBJ2-7; D: TRBD1
DNA: TGTGCCAGCAGCCGTACTATCAGCTCCTACAATGAGCAGTTCTTC; CDR3: CASSRTISSYNEQFF; V: TRBV7-9; size: .; J: TRBJ2-1; D: .
DNA: TGTGCCAGCAGCCAAGAAGGGGGGGGGCGGTCGGAGGAAAAACTGTTTTTT; CDR3: CASSQEGGGRSEEKLFF; V: TRBV3-1/TRBV3-2; size: .; J: TRBJ1-4; D: .
DNA: TGTGCCAGCAGCTCCCCTGGACAGCTTCTAAAAAACATTCAGTACTTC; CDR3: CASSSPGQLLKNIQYF; V: TRBV5-4; size: once; J: TRBJ2-4; D: .
DNA: TGTGCCAGCAGCTCCCTTTTCGGGACAGGGGAGTACGAGCAGTACTTC; CDR3: CASSSLFGTGEYEQYF; V: TRBV7-6; size: .; J: TRBJ2-7; D: TRBD1
DNA: TGTGCCAGCAGCCCAAAGGGACAGGGGTTAAGCACAGATACGCAGTATTTT; CDR3: CASSPKGQGLSTDTQYF; V: TRBV25-1; size: .; J: TRBJ2-3; D: TRBD1